This T cell receptor beta chain was identified in a study of T cell repertoires in cytomegalovirus infection. Each CDR3 protein gets one entry after TCRdb re-called the reads with MiXCR. The sample lists 830,000 or so distinct CDR3 sequences, about 31% occurring once. About this clonotype itself: No antigen is known for it.

This TCR came from a human donor in good health (CMV status not recorded). Some clones in this sample may be carry-over from other donors' samples. The source material was cultured CD8+ T cells from PBMCs, sampled from culture after CMV antigen stimulation.

The CDR3 sequence is CAAEGGRAGELFF. Written as DNA, the CDR3 is TGTGCCGCCGAAGGGGGGCGCGCCGGGGAGCTGTTTTTT. The rearrangement uses TRBV7-9 and TRBJ2-2; D assignment may be TRBD1 or TRBD2 (6 bases each). Germline V gene sequence: CDR1 SEHNR, CDR2 FQNEAQ (reference sequence). V gave up 11 bases and J gave up 6 bases, with 16 bases separating them. The CDR3 length is 13 residues. Combining the CDR3 with reference TRBV7-9 and TRBJ2-2 gives the whole variable domain DTGVSQNPRHKITKRGQNVTFRCDPISEHNRLYWYRQTLGQGPEFLTYFQNEAQLEKSRLLSDRFSAERPKGSFSTLEIQRTEQGDSAMYLCAAEGGRAGELFFGEGSRLTVL.